The T cell receptor beta chain described here comes from a study of T cell changes during pregnancy in multiple sclerosis. Germline loops: CDR1 MDHEN, CDR2 SYDVKM. The CDR3 consists of 14 residues. Trimming cost V 5 bases and J 5 bases; bases outside gene matches: 5. Clones were read by immunoSEQ multiplex PCR, and TCRdb kept only the in-frame ones, dropping some. This table has about 89,000 clones, 90% to 95% appearing once. The material sequenced was peripheral blood, taken after pregnancy. The TCR sequence derives from a female donor in good health, enrolled as a control in a pregnancy study. The gene calls are TRBV28 and TRBJ1-2; TRBD1 matches at 10 bases. The CDR3 DNA sequence: TGTGCCAGCAGTACACGGACAGGGGGATATGGCTACACCTTC. This sequence encodes CASSTRTGGYGYTF.